The rows below give T cell receptor beta chains drawn from one sample of a study of blood T cells in healthy people across ages. TCRdb re-called the 5' RACE reads through MiXCR, storing one row per CDR3 protein. The sample consists of about a million distinct CDR3 sequences, roughly 48% of them appearing once. The specimen sequenced was blood. Every receptor here comes from a man aged 25 to 45 in good health. CDR3s include the opening cysteine and the closing phenylalanine or tryptophan. D genes are given only for firm matches.

V gene: TRBV20-1; J gene: TRBJ1-5; D gene: -; CDR3 protein: CSARDLRAGRSNQPQHF
V gene: TRBV29-1; J gene: TRBJ2-5; D gene: -; CDR3 protein: CSVEIGLWDEQYF
V gene: TRBV28; J gene: TRBJ2-7; D gene: TRBD1; CDR3 protein: CANSGTGAYEQYF
V gene: TRBV27; J gene: TRBJ2-3; D gene: -; CDR3 protein: CASSLIRGKTDTQYF
V gene: TRBV13; J gene: TRBJ2-7; D gene: TRBD1; CDR3 protein: CASRSEGAGYEQYF
V gene: TRBV28; J gene: TRBJ1-1; D gene: TRBD1; CDR3 protein: CASSLYAGQGLNTEAFF
V gene: TRBV5-6; J gene: TRBJ1-6; D gene: -; CDR3 protein: CASTQKSSYNSPLHF
V gene: TRBV6-5; J gene: TRBJ2-1; D gene: -; CDR3 protein: CASSYDSYNEQFF
V gene: TRBV7-4; J gene: TRBJ2-7; D gene: TRBD1; CDR3 protein: CASSHRRTGFSYEQYF
V gene: TRBV5-1; J gene: TRBJ1-2; D gene: TRBD1; CDR3 protein: CASSDGQGGYGYTF
V gene: TRBV4-2; J gene: TRBJ2-7; D gene: TRBD2; CDR3 protein: CASSQEYSGAASYEQYF
V gene: TRBV7-2; J gene: TRBJ1-5; D gene: -; CDR3 protein: CASSRAGSGQPQHF
V gene: TRBV12-3/TRBV12-4; J gene: TRBJ2-7; D gene: TRBD1; CDR3 protein: CASRGTGLKIEQYF
V gene: TRBV12-3/TRBV12-4; J gene: TRBJ1-6; D gene: -; CDR3 protein: CASSQTGKDSPLHF
V gene: TRBV20-1; J gene: TRBJ1-1; D gene: -; CDR3 protein: CSARDRLRVTEAFF
V gene: TRBV27; J gene: TRBJ2-3; D gene: -; CDR3 protein: CASSSHSPSTDTQYF
V gene: TRBV6-6; J gene: TRBJ2-7; D gene: -; CDR3 protein: CASSFLGTGEYEQYF
V gene: TRBV13; J gene: TRBJ1-2; D gene: TRBD1; CDR3 protein: CASSLGRTGGYTF
V gene: TRBV9; J gene: TRBJ2-1; D gene: -; CDR3 protein: CASSVVGGYYNEQFF
V gene: TRBV15; J gene: TRBJ2-5; D gene: -; CDR3 protein: CATSRGGGLQETQYF
V gene: TRBV6-1; J gene: TRBJ2-1; D gene: -; CDR3 protein: CASSEASREGTQFF
V gene: TRBV3-1; J gene: TRBJ2-7; D gene: -; CDR3 protein: CASSPRRGNNEQYF
V gene: TRBV27; J gene: TRBJ2-3; D gene: TRBD1; CDR3 protein: CASSSRRGRNTDTQYF